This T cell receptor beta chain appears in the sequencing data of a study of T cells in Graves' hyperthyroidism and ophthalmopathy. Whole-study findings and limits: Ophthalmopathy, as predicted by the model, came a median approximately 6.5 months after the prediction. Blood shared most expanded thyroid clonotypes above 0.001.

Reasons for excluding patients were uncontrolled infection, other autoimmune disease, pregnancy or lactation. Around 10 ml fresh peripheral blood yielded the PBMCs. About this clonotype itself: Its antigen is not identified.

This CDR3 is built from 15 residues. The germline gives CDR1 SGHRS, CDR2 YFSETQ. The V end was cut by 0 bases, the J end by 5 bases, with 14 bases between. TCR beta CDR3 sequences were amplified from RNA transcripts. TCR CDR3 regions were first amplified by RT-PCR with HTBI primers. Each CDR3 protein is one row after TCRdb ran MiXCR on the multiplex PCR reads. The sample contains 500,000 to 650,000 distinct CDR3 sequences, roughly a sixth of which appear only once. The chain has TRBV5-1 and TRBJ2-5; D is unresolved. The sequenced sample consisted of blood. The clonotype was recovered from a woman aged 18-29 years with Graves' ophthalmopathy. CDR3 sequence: CASSLEGRGPETQYF. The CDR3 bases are TGCGCCAGCAGCTTGGAAGGAAGAGGCCCCGAGACCCAGTACTTC.